These 2 T cell receptor beta chains were sequenced from one sample in a study of cytomegalovirus exposure and HLA in healthy donors. The PCR ran on 60 Vbeta and 13 Jbeta primers. Repertoires were generated with immunoSEQ multiplex PCR, while TCRdb's copy carries only in-frame clones and drops some. The sample lists 150,000 to 170,000 clones, roughly 80% seen once, with over 1.3% in the top ten. Sequencing was performed on PBMCs. These receptors all stem from a man aged 18 to 30 in good health and CMV-seronegative.

This clone appeared a single time. The V gene is TRBV19, the J gene TRBJ2-6; TRBD2 aligns across 8 bases. The junction had 9 bases not matched to a gene; V was cut back by 3 bases and J by 2 bases. The CDR3 is 18 amino acids. Germline lookup yields CDR1 LNHDA and CDR2 SQIVND (reference sequence). CDR3 loop: CASSMSGSSPTGANVLTF. In nucleotides, the CDR3 is TGTGCCAGTAGTATGAGCGGGAGCTCTCCGACTGGGGCCAACGTCCTGACTTTC. The full variable domain, rest sourced from reference TRBV19 and TRBJ2-6, is DGGITQSPKYLFRKEGQNVTLSCEQNLNHDAMYWYRQDPGQGLRLIYYSQIVNDFQKGDIAEGYSVSREKKESFPLTVTSAQKNPTAFYLCASSMSGSSPTGANVLTFGAGSRLTVL.

The rearrangement links TRBV2 to TRBJ2-5, with 7 nucleotides matching TRBD1. Germline assignment: CDR1 SNHLY and CDR2 FYNNEI. The V segment lost 4 bases and the J segment 5 bases; nucleotides outside the gene matches: 4. CDR3 length: 13 residues. The CDR3 reads CASSARQGETQYF. The CDR3 DNA is TGTGCCAGCAGTGCTCGACAGGGCGAGACCCAGTACTTC.